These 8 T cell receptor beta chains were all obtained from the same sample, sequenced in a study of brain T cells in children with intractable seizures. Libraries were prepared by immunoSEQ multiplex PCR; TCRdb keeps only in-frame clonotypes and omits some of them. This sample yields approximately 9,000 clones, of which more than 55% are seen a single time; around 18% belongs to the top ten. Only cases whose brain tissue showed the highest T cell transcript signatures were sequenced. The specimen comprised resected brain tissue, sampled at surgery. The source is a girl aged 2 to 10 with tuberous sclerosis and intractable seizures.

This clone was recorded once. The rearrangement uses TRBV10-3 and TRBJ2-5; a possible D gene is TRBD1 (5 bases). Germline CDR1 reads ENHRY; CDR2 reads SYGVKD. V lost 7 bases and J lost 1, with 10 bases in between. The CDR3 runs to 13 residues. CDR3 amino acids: CAINSGIQETQYF. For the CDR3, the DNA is TGTGCCATCAATTCAGGGATCCAAGAGACCCAGTACTTC.

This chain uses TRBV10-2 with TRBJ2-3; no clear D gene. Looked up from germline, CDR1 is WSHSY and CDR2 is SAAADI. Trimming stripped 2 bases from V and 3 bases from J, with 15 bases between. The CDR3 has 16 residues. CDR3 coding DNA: TGCGCCAGCAGTGAGACAGAGCTCCTTGGGACAGATACGCAGTATTTT. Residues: CASSETELLGTDTQYF.

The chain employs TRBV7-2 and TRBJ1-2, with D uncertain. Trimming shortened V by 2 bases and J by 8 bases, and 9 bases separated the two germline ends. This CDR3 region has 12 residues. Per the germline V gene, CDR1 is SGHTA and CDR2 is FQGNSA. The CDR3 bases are TGTGCCAGCAGCTTAAGGTCGACGGGCTACACCTTC. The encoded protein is CASSLRSTGYTF.

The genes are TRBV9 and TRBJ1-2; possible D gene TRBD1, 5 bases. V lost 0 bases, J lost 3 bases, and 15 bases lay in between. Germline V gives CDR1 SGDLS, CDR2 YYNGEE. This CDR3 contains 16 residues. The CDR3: CASSVGRAGRDYGYTF. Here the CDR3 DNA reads TGTGCCAGCAGCGTAGGTCGTGCGGGGCGGGACTATGGCTACACCTTC.

The CDR3 DNA is TGTGCCAGCAGCCCCGGACTAAGAGAGACCCAGTACTTC. Residues: CASSPGLRETQYF. The chain has TRBV7-9 and TRBJ2-5; TRBD2 might be the D (6 bases). CDR1 and CDR2 (germline): SEHNR, FQNEAQ (reference sequence). Trimming took off 5 bases at V and 4 bases at J, with 11 bases between the two ends. The CDR3 is made up of 13 amino acids.

DNA for the CDR3: TGCGCCAGCAGCCAACCGGGACTAGCGGGGGGGCCCGGTAGCACAGATACGCAGTATTTT. Translation: CASSQPGLAGGPGSTDTQYF. The chain carries TRBV4-1 and TRBJ2-3; 16 bases are shared with TRBD2. The junction had 8 bases not matched to a gene; V was cut back by 2 bases and J by 0 bases. The length of the CDR3 is 20 residues. Germline CDR1 is MGHRA and CDR2 is YSYEKL.

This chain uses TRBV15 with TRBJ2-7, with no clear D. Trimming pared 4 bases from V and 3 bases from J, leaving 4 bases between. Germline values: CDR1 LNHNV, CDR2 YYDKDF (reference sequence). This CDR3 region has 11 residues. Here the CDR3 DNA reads TGTGCCACCAGCACGATCTACGAGCAGTACTTC. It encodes CATSTIYEQYF. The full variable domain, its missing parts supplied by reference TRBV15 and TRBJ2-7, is DAMVIQNPRYQVTQFGKPVTLSCSQTLNHNVMYWYQQKSSQAPKLLFHYYDKDFNNEADTPDNFQSRRPNTSFCFLDIRSPGLGDTAMYLCATSTIYEQYFGPGTRLTVT.

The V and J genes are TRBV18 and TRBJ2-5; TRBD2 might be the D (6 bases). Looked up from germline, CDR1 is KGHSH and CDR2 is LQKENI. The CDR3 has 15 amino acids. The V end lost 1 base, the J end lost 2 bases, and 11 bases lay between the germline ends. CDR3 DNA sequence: TGTGCCAGCTCACCACGAATGGGGAGGCAAGAGACCCAGTACTTC. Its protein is CASSPRMGRQETQYF.